Listed below are T cell receptor beta chains from one sample, sequenced in a study of blood T cell repertoires in COVID-19. Using immunoSEQ multiplex PCR, the repertoire was profiled, and TCRdb retains in-frame clones only, with some absent. This table holds roughly 30,000 clones, 88% found once. The sequenced material came from peripheral blood. These receptors originate from a human donor in a cohort sampled during active COVID-19. The CDR3 runs from the conserved cysteine through the conserved F or W. Each record gives: V gene, clone size, J gene, CDR3 length, D gene, CDR3 protein, CDR3 DNA. A D gene is named only where the DNA matches it firmly. Only part of the rows carry a size: once, few, many, or a class if the clone is expanded.

TRBV5-6	.	TRBJ1-6	15	.	CASSLGAGKGSPLHF	TGTGCCAGCAGCTTGGGGGCAGGAAAAGGATCACCCCTCCACTTT
TRBV10-3	.	TRBJ2-1	16	TRBD2	CAISARLAGGINEQFF	TGTGCCATCAGTGCAAGACTAGCGGGGGGGATAAATGAGCAGTTCTTC
TRBV12-3/TRBV12-4	.	TRBJ1-5	13	.	CASSLGAGQPQHF	TGTGCCAGCAGTTTGGGGGCAGGCCAGCCCCAGCATTTT
TRBV7-2	.	TRBJ1-4	17	.	CASSLAAGPATNEKLFF	TGTGCCAGCAGCTTAGCGGCAGGCCCGGCAACTAATGAAAAACTGTTTTTT
TRBV7-9	.	TRBJ2-1	14	TRBD2	CAGERRGGHNEQFF	TGTGCCGGTGAACGGCGGGGGGGCCACAATGAGCAGTTCTTC
TRBV4-2	.	TRBJ2-5	14	TRBD2	CASSQVSGKETQYF	TGTGCCAGCAGCCAAGTTAGCGGGAAAGAGACCCAGTACTTC
TRBV19	.	TRBJ1-5	13	.	CASSANRLQPQHF	TGTGCCAGTAGCGCGAACAGGTTGCAGCCCCAGCATTTT
TRBV6-5	.	TRBJ1-1	12	.	CASSRGNTEAFF	TGTGCCAGCAGTCGGGGGAACACTGAAGCTTTCTTT
TRBV28	.	TRBJ1-3	15	TRBD1	CASSRPGQGRNTIYF	TGTGCCAGCAGTCGCCCCGGACAGGGACGAAACACCATATATTTT
TRBV27	.	TRBJ2-1	14	TRBD2	CASSRAGGWSEQFF	TGTGCCAGCAGCCGAGCGGGGGGCTGGAGTGAGCAGTTCTTC
TRBV30	.	TRBJ2-7	14	.	CAWTDGSGSYEQYF	TGTGCCTGGACCGACGGGTCCGGCTCCTACGAGCAGTACTTC
TRBV7-3	.	TRBJ2-3	16	TRBD2	CASSLLAGPGKDTQYF	TGTGCCAGCAGCTTACTAGCGGGTCCCGGGAAAGATACGCAGTATTTT
TRBV19	once	TRBJ2-1	13	.	CASSINRAGEQFF	TGTGCCAGTAGTATAAACAGGGCGGGTGAGCAGTTCTTC
TRBV10-2	.	TRBJ1-4	14	.	CASSALGQSEKLFF	TGCGCCAGCAGTGCTTTGGGACAAAGCGAAAAACTGTTTTTT
TRBV24-1	.	TRBJ2-3	16	TRBD2	CATSDSPTSGTDTQYF	TGTGCCACCAGTGATTCCCCGACTAGCGGCACAGATACGCAGTATTTT
TRBV7-2	.	TRBJ2-5	16	TRBD2	CASSLVASGGAKTQYF	TGTGCCAGCAGCTTAGTTGCTAGCGGGGGGGCCAAGACCCAGTACTTC
TRBV21-1	.	TRBJ1-4	17	.	CASSKVHRGPYYEKLFF	TGTGCCAGCAGCAAAGTACACAGGGGGCCCTACTATGAAAAACTGTTTTTT
TRBV28	.	TRBJ2-7	15	TRBD2	CASSPWAGDSHEQYF	TGTGCCAGCAGTCCCTGGGCGGGGGATTCCCACGAGCAGTACTTC
TRBV25-1	.	TRBJ2-1	16	TRBD1	CASSEWTGGAANEQFF	TGTGCCAGCAGTGAATGGACAGGGGGGGCGGCCAATGAGCAGTTCTTC
TRBV11-2	.	TRBJ2-7	14	.	CASSLVSGPYEQYF	TGTGCCAGCAGCTTAGTGTCAGGGCCTTACGAGCAGTACTTC
TRBV4-3	.	TRBJ2-2	17	TRBD1	CASSQGRTGGNTGELFF	TGCGCCAGCAGCCAAGGCCGGACAGGGGGGAACACCGGGGAGCTGTTTTTT
TRBV25-1	.	TRBJ2-5	13	TRBD1	CASKLSGGETQYF	TGTGCCAGCAAACTTTCAGGGGGAGAGACCCAGTACTTC